This paragraph reports one T cell receptor (beta chain). The antigen remains unidentified. These data are taken from a study of T cell repertoires in ileal Crohn's disease. On the study more broadly: Surgery for a complication: stricturing in 61%, penetrating in 39%.

Each sample's TCRB immunosequencing used about 0.5 micrograms of biopsy DNA. The method was immunoSEQ multiplex PCR; TCRdb's version includes in-frame clones alone and lacks a portion of them. The table has roughly 7,000 clones, 80% to 95% seen once. Trimming took off 0 bases at V and 6 bases at J, with 12 bases between the two ends. This CDR3 is built from 15 residues. The V gene's germline CDR1 is LNHNV and CDR2 YYDKDF (reference sequence). Findings of the study overall: High-frequency clones were more common in sorted CD8 than CD4 cells.

The chain links TRBV15 to TRBJ1-5, with D possibly matching TRBD1 (5 bases). The sequence was obtained from an adult with Crohn's disease. The sequencing input was ileal tissue. CDR3 DNA: TGTGCCACCAGCAGAGATCTGGGGGGAGGTCAGCCCCAGCATTTT. Its translation: CATSRDLGGGQPQHF.